Included here is one TCR beta chain sequence, with context. Its specificity is not known. This record belongs to a study of T cell responses to AZD1222 COVID-19 vaccine. Germline CDR1 reads MDHEN; CDR2 reads SYDVKM. This CDR3 has 14 amino acids. Trimming shortened V by 2 bases and J by 0 bases, and 7 bases separated the two germline ends. Profiled with immunoSEQ multiplex PCR; TCRdb holds only in-frame clones, not every one. The sample has 130,000 or so clones, 85% to 90% seen once. The study, taken as a whole, reports: Mapped onto spike, vaccine-associated CD4 TCRs spanned it and were dominant at 160-218 and 743-854. Spike-specific TCR breadth and depth rose after two AZD1222 doses.

Sequenced material: peripheral blood, taken on day 0 of AZD1222 vaccination. The V gene is TRBV28, the J gene TRBJ1-1, with unresolved D. This receptor was taken from an adult in good health. As DNA, the CDR3 is TGTGCCAGCAGTTTAAGCGTAATGAACACTGAAGCTTTCTTT. Protein: CASSLSVMNTEAFF.